Listed below are T cell receptor beta chains from one sample, sequenced in a study of blood T cell repertoires in COVID-19. Only in-frame clones appear in the TCRdb table, and some are missing; sequencing was by immunoSEQ multiplex PCR. The sample lists 150,000 to 200,000 clones, roughly 80% occurring once. Material for sequencing was peripheral blood. The receptors shown here come from a woman aged 70-85 years with COVID-19, enrolled during active disease. The conserved cysteine and the conserved F or W are not part of the CDR3 here. The order of the fields is V gene, CDR3 length, J gene, CDR3 protein.

V: TRBV19; length: 13; J: TRBJ2-3; CDR3: ASSILTGEQDTQY
V: TRBV12-3/TRBV12-4; length: 11; J: TRBJ2-7; CDR3: ASSLWTTDEQY
V: TRBV7-8; length: 13; J: TRBJ2-7; CDR3: ASRPDSSEWYEQY
V: TRBV19; length: 14; J: TRBJ2-7; CDR3: ASSIIASSPSYEQY
V: TRBV3-1/TRBV3-2; length: 16; J: TRBJ2-3; CDR3: ASSHGTSGRGSTDTQY
V: TRBV6-1; length: 12; J: TRBJ1-4; CDR3: ASSERGIPGKLF
V: TRBV4-2; length: 11; J: TRBJ1-1; CDR3: ASSERGLPEAF
V: TRBV5-5; length: 14; J: TRBJ1-3; CDR3: ASSGGGSLSGNTIY
V: TRBV6-6; length: 11; J: TRBJ1-2; CDR3: ASSYREFYGYT
V: TRBV7-2; length: 12; J: TRBJ1-4; CDR3: ASSMTGGNEKLF
V: TRBV30; length: 12; J: TRBJ1-1; CDR3: AWSLRTGTSEAF
V: TRBV3-1/TRBV3-2; length: 14; J: TRBJ2-1; CDR3: ASSQPGLANNNEQF
V: TRBV5-1; length: 12; J: TRBJ1-1; CDR3: ASSLQGPSTEAF
V: TRBV7-9; length: 12; J: TRBJ1-5; CDR3: ASSLGQGSQPQH
V: TRBV5-6; length: 13; J: TRBJ1-2; CDR3: ASSEGRGSNYGYT
V: TRBV27; length: 14; J: TRBJ2-3; CDR3: ASSFLTAGSTDTQY
V: TRBV11-2; length: 15; J: TRBJ1-5; CDR3: ASSLPAETISNQPQH
V: TRBV16; length: 11; J: TRBJ1-5; CDR3: ASSQGEIQPQH
V: TRBV19; length: 13; J: TRBJ1-4; CDR3: ASSIGGSLNEKLF
V: TRBV7-8; length: 16; J: TRBJ2-7; CDR3: ASSLVWFMGQGFHEQY
V: TRBV7-2; length: 12; J: TRBJ2-1; CDR3: ASSLQLAGNEQF
V: TRBV7-6; length: 14; J: TRBJ2-3; CDR3: ASSLRTGGDTDTQY
V: TRBV11-2; length: 13; J: TRBJ2-2; CDR3: ASTKVRGDTGELF
V: TRBV19; length: 12; J: TRBJ1-5; CDR3: ASTDPIRYQPQH
V: TRBV13; length: 12; J: TRBJ2-3; CDR3: ASSFQGVTDTQY
V: TRBV5-1; length: 13; J: TRBJ2-1; CDR3: ASSLPGLLYNEQF
V: TRBV30; length: 12; J: TRBJ1-1; CDR3: AWTRAGGNTEAF
V: TRBV19; length: 11; J: TRBJ2-3; CDR3: ASSITGADTQY
V: TRBV7-3; length: 16; J: TRBJ1-1; CDR3: ASSLTDLRGSGNTEAF
V: TRBV2; length: 11; J: TRBJ1-2; CDR3: ASSEGRSDGYT
V: TRBV5-5; length: 16; J: TRBJ2-2; CDR3: ASSSGYGGSMDTGELF
V: TRBV10-1; length: 15; J: TRBJ2-6; CDR3: ASGGTGETSGANVLT
V: TRBV29-1; length: 12; J: TRBJ1-2; CDR3: SVDGTEYGYGYT
V: TRBV5-1; length: 14; J: TRBJ2-3; CDR3: ASSLTGTGMSDTQY
V: TRBV6-4; length: 12; J: TRBJ2-2; CDR3: ASSEMGGAGELF
V: TRBV28; length: 13; J: TRBJ2-2; CDR3: ASVTSGRDGGELF
V: TRBV28; length: 13; J: TRBJ2-1; CDR3: ASSLRTNWRNEQF
V: TRBV19; length: 11; J: TRBJ1-5; CDR3: ASSILIDQPQH
V: TRBV9; length: 13; J: TRBJ1-3; CDR3: ASSVVPGSGNTIY
V: TRBV5-5; length: 9; J: TRBJ1-1; CDR3: ASRQNTEAF
V: TRBV5-1; length: 14; J: TRBJ2-3; CDR3: ASSLEIAGGIDTQY
V: TRBV27; length: 13; J: TRBJ1-6; CDR3: ASSSGGSENSPLH
V: TRBV28; length: 13; J: TRBJ2-5; CDR3: ASGYRDRPQETQY
V: TRBV5-6; length: 11; J: TRBJ1-2; CDR3: ASSLTGDGGYT
V: TRBV29-1; length: 13; J: TRBJ2-2; CDR3: SVAIAGALTGELF
V: TRBV9; length: 13; J: TRBJ2-7; CDR3: ASSPQAGVSYEQY
V: TRBV28; length: 12; J: TRBJ2-7; CDR3: ASSRPGGIYEQY
V: TRBV4-2; length: 11; J: TRBJ2-3; CDR3: ASSRAGADTQY
V: TRBV6-5; length: 12; J: TRBJ1-2; CDR3: ASRRDSSNYGYT
V: TRBV18; length: 11; J: TRBJ1-4; CDR3: ASSPTMSEKLF
V: TRBV9; length: 17; J: TRBJ2-1; CDR3: ASSVVPSGVTATNNEQF
V: TRBV4-2; length: 14; J: TRBJ2-3; CDR3: ASSQEGDTSTDTQY
V: TRBV11-2; length: 13; J: TRBJ2-3; CDR3: ASNRLAATTDTQY
V: TRBV7-8; length: 12; J: TRBJ2-3; CDR3: ASSLEQGTDTQY
V: TRBV3-1/TRBV3-2; length: 13; J: TRBJ2-1; CDR3: ASSPPSLSYNEQF
V: TRBV30; length: 11; J: TRBJ2-5; CDR3: AWIDDGEETQY
V: TRBV5-1; length: 13; J: TRBJ1-5; CDR3: ASSLEGRADQPQH
V: TRBV7-9; length: 14; J: TRBJ1-6; CDR3: ASSLAPPGENSPLH
V: TRBV6-5; length: 13; J: TRBJ2-7; CDR3: ASSYPGQGRREQY
V: TRBV27; length: 11; J: TRBJ1-5; CDR3: ASSRTGNQPQH